A selection of T cell receptor beta chains follows, all from one sample in a study of blood T cell repertoires in COVID-19. Profiling relied on immunoSEQ multiplex PCR, and the TCRdb table lists in-frame clones only, not all of them. Of about 310,000 clones listed, roughly nine tenths are singletons. The sequencing sample was made of PBMCs or T cells enriched from blood (not recorded which). The receptors originated from a woman aged 25 to 39 who had recovered from COVID-19. CDR3s leave out the opening cysteine and the closing phenylalanine or tryptophan. Clone size appears in some rows only: once, few, many, or a class for an expanded clone.

clone_size | v_call | cdr3_aa
few | TRBV15 | ATSRDVEAYEQY
NA | TRBV25-1 | ASNLAGGPQY
NA | TRBV10-3 | AIRAGTGGGYT
once | TRBV19 | ASSIFGSTYEQY
NA | TRBV7-2 | ASSSSGSGVGEQY
NA | TRBV6-5 | ASSYRDRGGSPLH
NA | TRBV7-8 | ASSVVGAGGFHNEQF
NA | TRBV20-1 | SAETGHGAF
NA | TRBV3-1/TRBV3-2 | ASSQDWAGQQY
once | TRBV12-3/TRBV12-4 | ASSLEEDTEAF
NA | TRBV10-3 | AISESEGGLYEQY
NA | TRBV11-1 | ASSLALFFTIRQETQY
NA | TRBV5-1 | ASSLASSYEQY
NA | TRBV7-9 | ASSLEVGGVTDTQY
NA | TRBV23-1 | ASSQSSIPDRETETQY
NA | TRBV28 | ASSVPEGSNYGYT
NA | TRBV29-1 | SLKGTGGAEQF
NA | TRBV19 | ASRGQGIGNEQF
NA | TRBV6-5 | ASSYSPQGAYEKLF
NA | TRBV19 | ASSPKGGFDYEQF
NA | TRBV6-5 | ACRRDRGLDEQF
NA | TRBV27 | ASSLGQGGWETQY
NA | TRBV14 | ASSPPGHSGNTIY
few | TRBV18 | ASSQLTGGRRSEAF
NA | TRBV10-3 | AISGGGDNTGELF
NA | TRBV11-2 | ASSVGNTDTQY
NA | TRBV4-1 | ASRTGTGNMNTEAF
once | TRBV7-8 | ASRGKWTANTEAF
NA | TRBV4-1 | ASSQTLARGTKNIQY
NA | TRBV27 | ASSSFRTGLLGAF
NA | TRBV4-3 | ASSLTGGEAF
NA | TRBV11-2 | ASSYGAGGSRNEQF
NA | TRBV11-2 | ASSPRVRKETQY
NA | TRBV15 | ATSSGVQGRPGTNEKLF
few | TRBV27 | ASSLTVGQSDEQY
NA | TRBV29-1 | SAAGTAHEKLF
NA | TRBV25-1 | ASSEPGTSGSSYEQY
NA | TRBV19 | ASSHLGRTGAYNEQF
NA | TRBV7-6 | ASSLKVRVAGQKFNEQF
once | TRBV29-1 | SVKGGGEAF
NA | TRBV9 | ASSTQGTFNSPLH
NA | TRBV10-3 | AISLGVGKNYGYT
NA | TRBV9 | ASRRGLAEETQY
NA | TRBV2 | ASGSNTDTQY
NA | TRBV7-3 | ARVPKDRGSNQPQH
NA | TRBV19 | ASSIGQGEAF
few | TRBV18 | ASSPSTSGLQGASPYGYT
NA | TRBV7-9 | ASSNIRPDRGLQDYGYT